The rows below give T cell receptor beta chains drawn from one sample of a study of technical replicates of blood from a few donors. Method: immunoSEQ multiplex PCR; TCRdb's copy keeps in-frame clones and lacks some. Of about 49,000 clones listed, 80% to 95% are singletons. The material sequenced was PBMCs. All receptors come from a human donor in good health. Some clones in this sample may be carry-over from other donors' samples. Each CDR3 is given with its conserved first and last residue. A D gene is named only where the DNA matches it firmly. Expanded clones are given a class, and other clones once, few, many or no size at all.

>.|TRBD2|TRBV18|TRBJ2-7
CASSPPAAGGYEQYF
TGTGCCAGCTCACCACCGGCGGCGGGAGGTTACGAGCAGTACTTC
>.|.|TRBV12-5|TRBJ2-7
CASGFNGAGEFYEQYF
TGTGCTAGTGGTTTCAATGGGGCAGGGGAATTCTACGAGCAGTACTTC
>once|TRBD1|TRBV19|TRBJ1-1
CASKSGQGTEAFF
TGTGCCAGTAAATCGGGACAGGGGACTGAAGCTTTCTTT
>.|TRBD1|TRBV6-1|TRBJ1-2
CASRDRQGMGGYTF
TGTGCCAGCAGAGATAGACAGGGAATGGGTGGCTACACCTTC
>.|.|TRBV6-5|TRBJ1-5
CASSRQTNQPQHF
TGTGCCAGCAGCAGACAGACCAATCAGCCCCAGCATTTT
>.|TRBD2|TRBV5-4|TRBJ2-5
CASSSPPRGGQETQYF
TGTGCCAGCAGCTCGCCGCCCCGGGGGGGCCAAGAGACCCAGTACTTC
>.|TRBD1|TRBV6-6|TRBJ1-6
CASTGTGRNSPLHF
TGTGCCAGCACCGGGACAGGTCGGAATTCACCCCTCCACTTT
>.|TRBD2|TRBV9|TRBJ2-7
CASSVVKSGSGISYEQYF
TGTGCCAGCAGCGTAGTGAAAAGCGGTAGCGGGATCTCCTACGAGCAGTACTTC
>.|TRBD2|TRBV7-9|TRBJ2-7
CASSPSGDYEQYF
TGTGCCAGCAGCCCCAGCGGGGACTACGAGCAGTACTTC
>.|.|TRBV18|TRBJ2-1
CASSPPLASVYNEQFF
TGTGCCAGCTCACCACCTCTGGCTAGCGTCTACAATGAGCAGTTCTTC
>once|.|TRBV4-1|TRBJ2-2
CASSPQGTGINTGELFF
TGCGCCAGCAGCCCCCAAGGAACGGGGATTAACACCGGGGAGCTGTTTTTT
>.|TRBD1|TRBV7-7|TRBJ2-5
CASSLYGTGSYRETQYF
TGTGCCAGCAGCTTATATGGGACAGGGAGTTACAGAGAGACCCAGTACTTC
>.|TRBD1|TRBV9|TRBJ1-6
CASSPGQGRSPLHF
TGTGCCAGCAGCCCGGGACAGGGGAGGTCACCCCTCCACTTT
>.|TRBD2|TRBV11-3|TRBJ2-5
CASSLAGGGAETQYF
TGTGCCAGCAGCTTAGCCGGCGGGGGGGCTGAGACCCAGTACTTC
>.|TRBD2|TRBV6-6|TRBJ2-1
CATTSGPMAYNEQFF
TGTGCCACCACTAGCGGACCCATGGCCTACAATGAGCAGTTCTTC
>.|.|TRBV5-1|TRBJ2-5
CASSLRGRTFQETQYF
TGCGCCAGCAGCTTGAGGGGCCGGACCTTTCAGGAGACCCAGTACTTC
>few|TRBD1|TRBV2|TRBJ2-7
CASSEDRVHEQYF
TGTGCCAGCAGCGAGGACAGGGTTCACGAGCAGTACTTC
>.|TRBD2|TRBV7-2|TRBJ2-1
CASSSSAGGYNEQFF
TGTGCCAGCAGCTCCTCGGCGGGAGGGTACAATGAGCAGTTCTTC
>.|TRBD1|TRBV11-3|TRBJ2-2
CASSLGQGSYTGELFF
TGTGCCAGCAGCTTAGGACAGGGCTCTTACACCGGGGAGCTGTTTTTT
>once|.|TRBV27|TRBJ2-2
CASSLSRITGELFF
TGTGCCAGCAGTTTATCGAGGATCACCGGGGAGCTGTTTTTT
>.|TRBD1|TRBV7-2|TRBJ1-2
CASSPRDRGGYTF
TGTGCCAGCAGCCCCCGGGACAGGGGTGGCTACACCTTC
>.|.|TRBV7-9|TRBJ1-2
CASSLRQEGIYGYTF
TGTGCCAGCAGCCTTCGACAGGAAGGGATCTATGGCTACACCTTC
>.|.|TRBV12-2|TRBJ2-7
CASRLAGTTSYEQYF
TGTGCAAGTCGCTTAGCCGGGACAACTTCCTACGAGCAGTACTTC
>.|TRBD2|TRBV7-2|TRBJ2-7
CASSSNPGLAGVEEQYF
TGTGCCAGCAGCTCCAATCCGGGACTAGCGGGAGTTGAAGAGCAGTACTTC
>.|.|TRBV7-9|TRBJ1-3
CASSLRGSGNTIYF
TGTGCCAGCAGCTTAAGGGGGTCTGGAAACACCATATATTTT
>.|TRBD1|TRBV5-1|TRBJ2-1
CASSPAGGREQFF
TGCGCCAGCAGCCCGGCAGGGGGTCGGGAACAGTTCTTC
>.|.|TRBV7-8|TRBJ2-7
CASSVALNEQYF
TGTGCCAGCAGTGTAGCCCTCAACGAGCAGTACTTC
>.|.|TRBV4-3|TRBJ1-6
CASSQDWGEDSPLHF
TGCGCCAGCAGCCAAGATTGGGGGGAAGATTCACCCCTCCACTTT
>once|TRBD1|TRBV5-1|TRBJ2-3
CASSLGGRGTDTQYF
TGCGCCAGCAGCCTAGGGGGCAGGGGCACAGATACGCAGTATTTT
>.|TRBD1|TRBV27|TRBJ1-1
CASRGTGANTEAFF
TGTGCCAGCAGGGGGACAGGGGCGAACACTGAAGCTTTCTTT
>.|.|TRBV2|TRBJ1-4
CASRGRGGAANEKLFF
TGTGCCAGCAGGGGCCGAGGGGGGGCCGCTAATGAAAAACTGTTTTTT
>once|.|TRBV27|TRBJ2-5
CASSLSKEWETQYF
TGTGCCAGCAGTTTATCGAAGGAGTGGGAGACCCAGTACTTC
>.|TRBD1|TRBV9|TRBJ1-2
CASSVGTGGNYGYTF
TGTGCCAGCAGCGTGGGGACAGGGGGCAACTATGGCTACACCTTC